The T cell receptor (beta chain) described here comes from a study of PD-1 blockade in mismatch repair-deficient tumors. The ends lost 4 bases at V and 7 bases at J; junction bases unmatched: 11. The CDR3 loop spans 15 amino acids. Germline values: CDR1 SGDLS, CDR2 YYNGEE. Study-wide findings and caveats: Tumor-resident clones, often absent from pretreatment blood, expanded after pembrolizumab and then contracted.

The assay was immunoSEQ multiplex PCR, and TCRdb's table has in-frame clones only and misses some. The data hold about 34,000 clones, with 65% to 85% observed a single time. Concerning this clone: Its antigen is undetermined.

The chain employs TRBV9 and TRBJ1-1, with 9 bases that match TRBD1. Sequencing used PBMCs, obtained roughly 6 weeks after starting pembrolizumab. The sequence was collected from an adult with mismatch repair-deficient cancer. The DNA of the CDR3 is TGTGCCAGCAGCTCACGGGGACAGGGTTCGGATGAAGCTTTCTTT. Amino acids: CASSSRGQGSDEAFF.